This T cell receptor beta chain appears in the sequencing data of a study of CD8 T cells in ankylosing spondylitis. Overall study results and limits: Clones linked to disease were reported to show significant enrichment in matched ankylosing spondylitis synovial fluid. Disease-linked clones were CD8+ and relatively rare in peripheral blood. Within ankylosing spondylitis blood, a TCR beta motif made up of seven to nine highly homologous variants appeared to be characteristic.

TCRdb recomputed calls from the 5' RACE reads with MiXCR, one row per CDR3 protein. The data contain 150,000 to 200,000 distinct CDR3 sequences, over 15% of them singletons. This clonotype was counted between two and nine times. Its antigen is unidentified. The CDR3 spans 13 residues. V dropped 4 bases and J dropped 6 bases, with 9 bases sitting between them. Germline V gene data show CDR1 as MNHEY and CDR2 as SVGAGI. What was sequenced was blood, either unsorted or a sorted T cell fraction (not recorded which). This rearrangement joins TRBV6-5 to TRBJ2-2; a weak D match, TRBD1 (6 bases). This sequence was found in a male donor aged 10-29 years with ankylosing spondylitis or in good health (not recorded which). CDR3 sequence: CASSSGTPGELFF. The CDR3 DNA follows: TGTGCCAGCAGTTCCGGGACACCCGGGGAGCTGTTTTTT.